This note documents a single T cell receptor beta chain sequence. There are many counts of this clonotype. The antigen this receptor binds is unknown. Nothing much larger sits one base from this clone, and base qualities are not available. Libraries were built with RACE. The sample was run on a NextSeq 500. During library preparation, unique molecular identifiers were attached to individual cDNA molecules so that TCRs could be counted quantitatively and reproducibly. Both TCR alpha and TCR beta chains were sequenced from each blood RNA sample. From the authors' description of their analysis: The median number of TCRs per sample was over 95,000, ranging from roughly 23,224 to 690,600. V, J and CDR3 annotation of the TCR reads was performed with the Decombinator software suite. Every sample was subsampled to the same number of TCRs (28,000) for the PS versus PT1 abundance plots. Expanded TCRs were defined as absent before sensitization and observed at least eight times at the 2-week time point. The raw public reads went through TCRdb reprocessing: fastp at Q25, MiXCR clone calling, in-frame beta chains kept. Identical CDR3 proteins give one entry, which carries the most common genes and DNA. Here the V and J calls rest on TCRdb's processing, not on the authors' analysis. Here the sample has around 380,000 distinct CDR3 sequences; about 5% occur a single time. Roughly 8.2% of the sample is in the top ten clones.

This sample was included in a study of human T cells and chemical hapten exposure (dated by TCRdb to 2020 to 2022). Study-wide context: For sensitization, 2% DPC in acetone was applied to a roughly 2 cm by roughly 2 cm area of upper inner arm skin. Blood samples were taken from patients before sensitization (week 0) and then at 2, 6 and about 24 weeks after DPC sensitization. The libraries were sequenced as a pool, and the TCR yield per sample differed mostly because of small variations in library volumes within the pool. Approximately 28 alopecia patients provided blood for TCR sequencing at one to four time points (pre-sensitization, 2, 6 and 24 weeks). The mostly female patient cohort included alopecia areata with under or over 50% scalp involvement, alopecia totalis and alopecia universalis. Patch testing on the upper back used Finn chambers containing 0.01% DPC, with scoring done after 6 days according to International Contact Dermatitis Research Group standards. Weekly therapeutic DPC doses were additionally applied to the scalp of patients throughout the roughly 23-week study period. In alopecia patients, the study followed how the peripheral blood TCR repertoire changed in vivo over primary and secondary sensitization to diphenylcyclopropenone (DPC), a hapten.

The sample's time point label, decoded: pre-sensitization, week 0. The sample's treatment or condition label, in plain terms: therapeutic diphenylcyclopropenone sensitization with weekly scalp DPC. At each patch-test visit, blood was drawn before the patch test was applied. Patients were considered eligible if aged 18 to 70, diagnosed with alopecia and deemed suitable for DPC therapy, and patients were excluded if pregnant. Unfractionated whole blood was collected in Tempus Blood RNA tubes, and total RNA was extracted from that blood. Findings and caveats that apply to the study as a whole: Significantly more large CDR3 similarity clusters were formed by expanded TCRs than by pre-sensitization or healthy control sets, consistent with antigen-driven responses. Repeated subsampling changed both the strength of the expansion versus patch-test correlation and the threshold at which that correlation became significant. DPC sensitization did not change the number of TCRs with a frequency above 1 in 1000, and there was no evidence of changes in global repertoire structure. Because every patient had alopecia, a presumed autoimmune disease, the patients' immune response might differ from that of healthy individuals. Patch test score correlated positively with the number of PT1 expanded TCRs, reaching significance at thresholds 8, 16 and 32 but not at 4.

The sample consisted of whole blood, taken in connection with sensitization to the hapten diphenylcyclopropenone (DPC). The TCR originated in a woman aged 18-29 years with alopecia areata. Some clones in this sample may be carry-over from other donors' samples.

The CDR3 is CAISAAGGTSSYEQYF. The base sequence is TGTGCCATCAGTGCCGCAGGGGGCACAAGCTCCTACGAGCAGTACTTC. The rearrangement combines TRBV10-3 with TRBJ2-7, with 8 junctional bases fitting TRBD1. As encoded in the germline V gene, CDR1 is ENHRY while CDR2 is SYGVKD. The CDR3 numbers 16 residues from cysteine through phenylalanine. The only DNA kept is the CDR3, 48 bases in frame from the first base. V is pruned by 4 bases and J by 0 bases, leaving 8 bases of the junction without a gene match.